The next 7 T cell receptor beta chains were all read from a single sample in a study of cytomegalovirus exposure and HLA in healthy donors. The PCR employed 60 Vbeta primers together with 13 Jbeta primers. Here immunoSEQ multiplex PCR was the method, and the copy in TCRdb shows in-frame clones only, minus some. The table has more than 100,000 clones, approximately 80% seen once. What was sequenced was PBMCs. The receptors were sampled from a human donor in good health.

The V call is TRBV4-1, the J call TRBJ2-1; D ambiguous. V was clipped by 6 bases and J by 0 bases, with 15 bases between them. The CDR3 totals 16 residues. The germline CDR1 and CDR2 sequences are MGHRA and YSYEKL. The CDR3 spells CASREATLSSYNEQFF. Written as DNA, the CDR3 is TGCGCCAGCAGAGAGGCGACTCTGAGCTCCTACAATGAGCAGTTCTTC.

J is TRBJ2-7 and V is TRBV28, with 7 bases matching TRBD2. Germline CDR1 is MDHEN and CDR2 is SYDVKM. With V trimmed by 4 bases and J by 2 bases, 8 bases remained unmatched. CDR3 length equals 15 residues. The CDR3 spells CASSSPASGAYEQYF. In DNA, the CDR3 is TGTGCCAGCAGTTCGCCGGCTAGCGGCGCCTACGAGCAGTACTTC.

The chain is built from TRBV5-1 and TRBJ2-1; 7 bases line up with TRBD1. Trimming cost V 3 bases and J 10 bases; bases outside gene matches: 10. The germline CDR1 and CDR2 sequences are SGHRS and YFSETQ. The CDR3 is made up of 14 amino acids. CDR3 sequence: CASSSGQISEEQFF. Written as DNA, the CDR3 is TGCGCCAGCAGCTCGGGACAGATATCGGAGGAGCAGTTCTTC.

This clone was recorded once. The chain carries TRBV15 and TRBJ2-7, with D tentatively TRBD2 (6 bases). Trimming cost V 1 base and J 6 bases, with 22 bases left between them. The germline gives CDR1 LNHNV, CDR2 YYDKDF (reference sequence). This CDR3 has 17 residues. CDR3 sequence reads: CATSRVPDYLTLCEQYF. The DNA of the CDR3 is TGTGCCACCAGCAGAGTTCCGGACTATCTCACACTTTGCGAGCAGTACTTC.

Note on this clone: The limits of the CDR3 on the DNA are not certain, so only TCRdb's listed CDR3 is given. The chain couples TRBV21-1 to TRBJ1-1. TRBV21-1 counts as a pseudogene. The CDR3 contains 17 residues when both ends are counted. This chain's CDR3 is CASSNHYVGEGNTEAFF.

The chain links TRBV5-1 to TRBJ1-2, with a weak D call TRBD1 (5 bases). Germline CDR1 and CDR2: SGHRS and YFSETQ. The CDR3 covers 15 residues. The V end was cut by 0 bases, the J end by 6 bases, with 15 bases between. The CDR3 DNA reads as TGCGCCAGCAGCTTGGAGCCGACAGTACTTCATGGCTACACCTTC. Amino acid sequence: CASSLEPTVLHGYTF.

The CDR3 loop is CASSLAGGGAEAFF. CDR3 bases: TGCGCCAGCAGCTTGGCCGGGGGTGGGGCTGAAGCTTTCTTT. The V gene is TRBV5-1, the J gene TRBJ1-1, with D possibly matching TRBD1 (5 bases). Per the germline V gene, CDR1 is SGHRS and CDR2 is YFSETQ. The CDR3 spans 14 residues. V gave up 0 bases and J gave up 6 bases, with 12 bases separating them.